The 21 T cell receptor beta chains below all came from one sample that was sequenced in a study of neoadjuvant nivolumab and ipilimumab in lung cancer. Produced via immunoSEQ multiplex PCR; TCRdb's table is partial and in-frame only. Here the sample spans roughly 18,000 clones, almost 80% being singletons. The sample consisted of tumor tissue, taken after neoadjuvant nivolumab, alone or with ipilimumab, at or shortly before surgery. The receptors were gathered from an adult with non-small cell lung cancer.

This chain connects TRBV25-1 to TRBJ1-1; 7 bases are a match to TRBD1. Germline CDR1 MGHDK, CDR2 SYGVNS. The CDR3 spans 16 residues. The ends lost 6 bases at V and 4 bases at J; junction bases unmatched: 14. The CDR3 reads CASSNFDRDGITEAFF. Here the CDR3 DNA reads TGTGCCAGCAGCAACTTCGACAGGGATGGGATCACTGAAGCTTTCTTT.

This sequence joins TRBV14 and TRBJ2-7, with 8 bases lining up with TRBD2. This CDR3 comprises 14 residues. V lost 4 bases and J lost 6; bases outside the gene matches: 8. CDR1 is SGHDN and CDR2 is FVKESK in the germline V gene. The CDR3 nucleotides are TGTGCCAGCAGCCTGGGGGTAGCGGGGCGCGAGCAGTACTTC. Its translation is CASSLGVAGREQYF.

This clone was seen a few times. Here the CDR3 DNA reads TGCAGTGCTAGTGCCAGGGAATGGCAGTACTTC. The encoded protein is CSASAREWQYF. The chain has TRBV20-1 and TRBJ2-7, with D possibly matching TRBD1 (5 bases). Germline V lookup: CDR1 DFQATT, CDR2 SNEGSKA (reference sequence). The CDR3 length is 11 residues. The V end lost 3 bases, the J end lost 9 bases, and 12 bases lay between the germline ends.

CDR3 sequence (DNA): TGTGCCAGCAGCTGGACAGGGGGCTCCTACGAGCAGTACTTC. Residues: CASSWTGGSYEQYF. The chain recombines TRBV11-3 with TRBJ2-7; 10 nucleotides line up with TRBD1. The ends lost 4 bases at V and 0 bases at J; junction bases unmatched: 0. This CDR3 contains 14 residues. Germline CDR1 and CDR2: SGHNT and YENEEA.

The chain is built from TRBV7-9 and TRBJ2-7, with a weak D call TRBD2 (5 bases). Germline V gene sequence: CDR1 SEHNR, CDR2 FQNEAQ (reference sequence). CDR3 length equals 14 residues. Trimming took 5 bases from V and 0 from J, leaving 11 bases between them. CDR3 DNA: TGTGCCAGCAGCCTGGAAGAGGGCTCCTACGAGCAGTACTTC. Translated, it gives CASSLEEGSYEQYF.

CDR3 coding DNA: TGTGCCAGCAGCACCGGACTAGCTTCCTACAATGAGCAGTTCTTC. Translating gives CASSTGLASYNEQFF. The chain links TRBV7-2 to TRBJ2-1; 8 nucleotides agree with TRBD2. The V and J ends lost 5 bases and 1 base, in that order; junction bases with no gene match: 4. The CDR3 runs 15 residues. The germline V gene encodes CDR1 SGHTA and CDR2 FQGNSA.

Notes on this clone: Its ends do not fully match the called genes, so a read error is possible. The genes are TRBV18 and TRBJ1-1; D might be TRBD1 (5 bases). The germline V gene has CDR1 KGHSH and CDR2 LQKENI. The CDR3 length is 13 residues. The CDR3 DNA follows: TGTGCCAGCTCACCACCGTCCCGGGGCCAGGTAATCTTT. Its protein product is CASSPPSRGQVIF.

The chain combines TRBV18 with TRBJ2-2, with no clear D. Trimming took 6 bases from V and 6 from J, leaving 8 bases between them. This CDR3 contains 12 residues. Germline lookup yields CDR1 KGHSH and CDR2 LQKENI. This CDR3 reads CASSTPPGELFF. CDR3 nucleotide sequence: TGTGCCAGCTCCACCCCACCCGGGGAGCTGTTTTTT.

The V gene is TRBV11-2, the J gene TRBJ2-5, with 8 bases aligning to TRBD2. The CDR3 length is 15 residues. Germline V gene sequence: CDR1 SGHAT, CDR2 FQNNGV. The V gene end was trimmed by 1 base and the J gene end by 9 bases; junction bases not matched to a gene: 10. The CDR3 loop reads CASSLVILGGGPQYF. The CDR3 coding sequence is TGTGCCAGCAGCTTAGTAATCTTGGGCGGGGGGCCCCAGTACTTC.

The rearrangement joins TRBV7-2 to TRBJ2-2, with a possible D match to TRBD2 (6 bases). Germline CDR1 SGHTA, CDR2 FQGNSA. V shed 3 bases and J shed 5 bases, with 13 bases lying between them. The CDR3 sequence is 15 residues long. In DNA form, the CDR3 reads TGTGCCAGCAGCTTGGGAGGAAGCTTTACCGGGGAGCTGTTTTTT. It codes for CASSLGGSFTGELFF. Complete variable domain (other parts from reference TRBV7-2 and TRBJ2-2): GAGVSQSPSNKVTEKGKDVELRCDPISGHTALYWYRQSLGQGLEFLIYFQGNSAPDKSGLPSDRFSAERTGGSVSTLTIQRTQQEDSAVYLCASSLGGSFTGELFFGEGSRLTVL.

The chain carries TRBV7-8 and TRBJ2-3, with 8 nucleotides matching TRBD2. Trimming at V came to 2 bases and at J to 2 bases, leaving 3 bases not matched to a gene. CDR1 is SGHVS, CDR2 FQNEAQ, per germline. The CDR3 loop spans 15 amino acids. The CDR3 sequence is CASSLRGGNTDTQYF. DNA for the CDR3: TGTGCCAGCAGCTTACGGGGGGGAAACACAGATACGCAGTATTTT.

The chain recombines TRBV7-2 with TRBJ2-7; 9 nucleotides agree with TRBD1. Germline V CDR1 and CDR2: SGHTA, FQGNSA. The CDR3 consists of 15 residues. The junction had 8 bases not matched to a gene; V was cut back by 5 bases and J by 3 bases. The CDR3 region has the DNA TGTGCCAGCAGCCCCAGACAGGGGGGGGTCTACGAGCAGTACTTC. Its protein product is CASSPRQGGVYEQYF.

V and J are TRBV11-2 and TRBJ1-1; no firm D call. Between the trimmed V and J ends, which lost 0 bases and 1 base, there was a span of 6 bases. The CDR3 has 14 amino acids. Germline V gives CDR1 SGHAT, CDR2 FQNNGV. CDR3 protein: CASSLEVANTEAFF. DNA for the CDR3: TGTGCCAGCAGCTTAGAGGTGGCGAACACTGAAGCTTTCTTT. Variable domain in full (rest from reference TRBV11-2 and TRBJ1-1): EAGVAQSPRYKIIEKRQSVAFWCNPISGHATLYWYQQILGQGPKLLIQFQNNGVVDDSQLPKDRFSAERLKGVDSTLKIQPAKLEDSAVYLCASSLEVANTEAFFGQGTRLTVV.

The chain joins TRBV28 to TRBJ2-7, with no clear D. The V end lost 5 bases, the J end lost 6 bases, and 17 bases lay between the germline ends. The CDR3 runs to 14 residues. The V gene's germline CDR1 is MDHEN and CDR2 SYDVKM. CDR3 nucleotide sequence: TGTGCCAGCAGTCTACCTCACGAGGATGGCGAGCAGTACTTC. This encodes CASSLPHEDGEQYF.

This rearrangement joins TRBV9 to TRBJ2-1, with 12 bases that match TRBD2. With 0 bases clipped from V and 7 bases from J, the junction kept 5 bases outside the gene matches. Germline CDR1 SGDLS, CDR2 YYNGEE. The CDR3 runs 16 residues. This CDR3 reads CASSVVPGLAGNEQFF. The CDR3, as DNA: TGTGCCAGCAGCGTAGTCCCCGGACTAGCGGGGAATGAGCAGTTCTTC.

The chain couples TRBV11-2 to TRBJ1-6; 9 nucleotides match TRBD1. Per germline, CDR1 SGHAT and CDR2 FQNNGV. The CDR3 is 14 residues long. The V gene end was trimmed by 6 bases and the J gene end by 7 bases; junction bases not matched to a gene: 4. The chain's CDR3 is CASRGGTGNSPLHF. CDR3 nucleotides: TGTGCCAGCAGGGGAGGGACAGGGAATTCACCCCTCCACTTT. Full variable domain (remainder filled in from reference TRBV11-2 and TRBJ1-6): EAGVAQSPRYKIIEKRQSVAFWCNPISGHATLYWYQQILGQGPKLLIQFQNNGVVDDSQLPKDRFSAERLKGVDSTLKIQPAKLEDSAVYLCASRGGTGNSPLHFGNGTRLTVT.

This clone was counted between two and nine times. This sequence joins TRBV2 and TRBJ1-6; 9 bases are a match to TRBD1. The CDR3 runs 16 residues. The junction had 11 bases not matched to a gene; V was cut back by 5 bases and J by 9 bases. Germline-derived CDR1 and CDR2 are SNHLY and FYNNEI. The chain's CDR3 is CASSLLTGGLLSPLHF. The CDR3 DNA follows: TGTGCCAGCAGTCTACTCACAGGGGGCCTCCTTTCACCCCTCCACTTT.

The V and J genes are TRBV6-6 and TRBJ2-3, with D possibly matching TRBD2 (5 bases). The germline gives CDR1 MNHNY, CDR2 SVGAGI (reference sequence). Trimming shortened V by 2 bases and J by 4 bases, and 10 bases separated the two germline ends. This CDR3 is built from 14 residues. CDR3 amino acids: CASSYTGLSDTQYF. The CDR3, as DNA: TGTGCCAGCAGTTACACCGGACTTTCAGATACGCAGTATTTT.

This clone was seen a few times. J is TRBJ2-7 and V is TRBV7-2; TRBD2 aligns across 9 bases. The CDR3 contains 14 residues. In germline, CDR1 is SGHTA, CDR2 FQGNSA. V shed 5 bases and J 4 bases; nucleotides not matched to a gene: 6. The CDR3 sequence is CASSQTSGRYEQYF. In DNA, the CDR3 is TGTGCCAGCAGCCAGACTAGCGGTCGGTACGAGCAGTACTTC.

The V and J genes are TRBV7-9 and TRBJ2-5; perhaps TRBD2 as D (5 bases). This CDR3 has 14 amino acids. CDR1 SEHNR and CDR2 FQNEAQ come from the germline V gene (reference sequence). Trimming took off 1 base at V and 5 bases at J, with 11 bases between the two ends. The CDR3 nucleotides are TGTGCCAGCAGCTTAGTCGGACTCGGGGAGACCCAGTACTTC. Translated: CASSLVGLGETQYF.

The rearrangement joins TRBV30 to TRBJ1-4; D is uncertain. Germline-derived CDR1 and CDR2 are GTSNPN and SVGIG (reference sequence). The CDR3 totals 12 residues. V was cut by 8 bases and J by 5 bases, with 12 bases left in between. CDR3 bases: TGTGCCGGAACTGGGCCCAATGAAAAACTGTTTTTT. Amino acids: CAGTGPNEKLFF.